Following are 11 T cell receptor beta chains from one sample sequenced in a study of T cell responses to AZD1222 COVID-19 vaccine. Only in-frame clones appear in the TCRdb table, and some are missing; sequencing was by immunoSEQ multiplex PCR. This table holds about 140,000 clones, approximately 90% found once. Specimen: peripheral blood, collected on day 0 of AZD1222 vaccination. All receptors come from an adult in good health.

This chain uses TRBV3-1 (or the pseudogene TRBV3-2) with TRBJ1-6; 10 positions agree with TRBD1. CDR1 and CDR2 from the germline V gene are LGHDT and YNNKEL (reference sequence). Losses at the gene ends were 0 bases for V and 14 bases for J; bases not matched to a gene: 7. CDR3 length: 15 residues. The CDR3 loop reads CASSQDGTGAQALHF. The DNA for the CDR3 is TGTGCCAGCAGCCAAGACGGGACAGGGGCTCAGGCCCTCCACTTT.

The chain joins TRBV5-1 to TRBJ2-7; the D is unclear. V lost 6 bases, J lost 0 bases, and 16 bases lay in between. This CDR3 has 15 residues. From germline, CDR1 is SGHRS and CDR2 YFSETQ. This chain's CDR3 is CASKVVPRSSYEQYF. CDR3 nucleotide sequence: TGCGCCAGCAAAGTTGTCCCTAGGTCCTCCTACGAGCAGTACTTC.

The rearrangement links TRBV5-5 to TRBJ2-3, with D tentatively TRBD1 (5 bases). Germline CDR1 SGHKS, CDR2 YYEKEE (reference sequence). This CDR3 spans 15 amino acids. Deletions cut 0 bases from V and 2 bases from J, with 10 bases between. The CDR3: CASSLDGAPTDTQYF. The DNA of the CDR3 is TGTGCCAGCAGCTTGGATGGGGCCCCCACAGATACGCAGTATTTT.

This rearrangement joins TRBV12-3 or TRBV12-4 to TRBJ2-2; 7 bases are shared with TRBD2. This CDR3 spans 13 amino acids. Trimming removed 6 bases from V and 6 bases from J; junction bases left unmatched: 4. DNA for the CDR3: TGTGCCAGCAGCCCTGGACTAGCCGGGGAGCTGTTTTTT. Translation: CASSPGLAGELFF.

The chain joins TRBV9 to TRBJ2-3; 8 bases agree with TRBD1. The CDR3 is 16 amino acids. Trimming took 4 bases from V and 0 from J; bases not matched to a gene: 7. Looked up from germline, CDR1 is SGDLS and CDR2 is YYNGEE. The CDR3 bases are TGTGCCAGCAGCATACAGGGGGTTCAGAGCACAGATACGCAGTATTTT. This codes for CASSIQGVQSTDTQYF.

On this clone: Germline and junction disagree at one end, which may indicate a read error. V usage is TRBV25-1 and J usage is TRBJ2-7; a weak D match, TRBD1 (6 bases). The germline gives CDR1 MGHDK, CDR2 SYGVNS. This CDR3 is built from 11 residues. In DNA, the CDR3 is TGTGCCACCAGTGCAGGGGCGGAGCAGTACTTC. Translating gives CATSAGAEQYF.

The V and J genes are TRBV10-3 and TRBJ2-1, with D maybe TRBD1 (6 bases). The CDR3 totals 13 residues. Germline CDR1 reads ENHRY; CDR2 reads SYGVKD. The ends were cut back, 7 bases at V and 7 bases at J, with 14 bases in the middle. The CDR3 is CAIKGDALNEQFF. CDR3 nucleotides: TGTGCCATCAAGGGGGATGCGTTAAATGAGCAGTTCTTC.

The gene calls are TRBV5-4 and TRBJ2-5; 8 nucleotides agree with TRBD2. The V segment lost 2 bases and the J segment 5 bases; nucleotides outside the gene matches: 5. Germline V gene lookup returns CDR1 SGHNT and CDR2 YYREEE (reference sequence). The CDR3 is made up of 14 amino acids. The CDR3 DNA reads as TGTGCCAGCAGCTTAAGCGGGGGACGCGAGACCCAGTACTTC. Translating it yields CASSLSGGRETQYF.

This chain connects TRBV4-3 to TRBJ1-2; TRBD1 agrees at 8 bases. Germline V CDR1 and CDR2: LGHNA, YSLEER. The V and J ends lost 0 bases and 4 bases, in that order; junction bases with no gene match: 7. The CDR3 length is 16 residues. CDR3 bases: TGCGCCAGCAGCCAAGAAAGAGGACAGGGCATCTATGGCTACACCTTC. This sequence encodes CASSQERGQGIYGYTF.

The V and J genes are TRBV7-2 and TRBJ2-7, with a weak D call TRBD2 (6 bases). V was pared by 5 bases and J by 0 bases, with 14 bases between. The CDR3 consists of 15 residues. Germline CDR1 and CDR2: SGHTA and FQGNSA. The CDR3 DNA reads TGTGCCAGCAGCGTACTCGGGAGAGTCTCCTACGAGCAGTACTTC. It specifies CASSVLGRVSYEQYF.

V is TRBV5-6 and J is TRBJ1-4, with TRBD1 as a possible D gene (5 bases). The CDR3 contains 15 residues. Germline V CDR1 and CDR2: SGHDT, YYEEEE. Trimming pared 1 base from V and 5 bases from J, leaving 12 bases between. For the CDR3, the DNA is TGTGCCAGCAGCTTGAAAGGCCAGGGAAATGAAAAACTGTTTTTT. Amino acids: CASSLKGQGNEKLFF.